This T cell receptor beta chain was recovered during a study of Ad26.COV2.S vaccination and SARS-CoV-2 variants. Whole-study context: This donor came from the COV1001 trial of Ad26.COV2.S.

The treatment denotes: 15 to 20 received Ad26.COV2.S at low or high dose, single or two shots; roughly five received placebo; per-sample allocation not given. Sampling occurred on day 63 after the first vaccine or placebo injection. Profiling relied on immunoSEQ multiplex PCR, and the TCRdb table lists in-frame clones only, not all of them. Seen here are roughly 450,000 clones, approximately 90% observed once, and the top ten hold about 12%. This CDR3 is 12 amino acids long. The V gene lost 3 bases and the J gene lost 4 bases, with 4 bases spanning the gap. Germline loops: CDR1 SEHNR, CDR2 FQNEAQ (reference sequence). With regard to this clone: Other DNA variants within this sample encode the same CDR3.

This chain joins TRBV7-9 and TRBJ1-5, with D hard to call. The TCR comes from a person aged 18-65 years who received the Ad26.COV2.S COVID-19 vaccine or a placebo. Sample: peripheral blood, taken in a trial of Ad26.COV2.S vaccine versus placebo. CDR3 DNA sequence: TGTGCCAGCAGCTTCCTAAATCAGCCCCAGCATTTT. This codes for CASSFLNQPQHF.